What follows are 9 T cell receptor beta chains derived from one specimen sequenced in a study of chemoradiotherapy in HPV16-positive cancers. Assay used: immunoSEQ multiplex PCR; TCRdb lists only in-frame clones, some missing. This sample yields under 20,000 clones, of which 84% are seen a single time; about 3.5% belongs to the top ten. Sequences were derived from blood, sampled from a patient who underwent chemoradiotherapy. Receptors were obtained from a human donor with HPV-associated anogenital cancer.

The chain couples TRBV11-3 to TRBJ2-5; TRBD1 aligns across 7 bases. This CDR3 comprises 15 residues. Germline lookup yields CDR1 SGHNT and CDR2 YENEEA. The V gene end was trimmed by 2 bases and the J gene end by 2 bases; junction bases not matched to a gene: 5. CDR3 sequence: CASSLNRGAQETQYF. The CDR3 nucleotides are TGTGCCAGCAGCTTAAACAGGGGAGCGCAAGAGACCCAGTACTTC.

The chain couples TRBV18 to TRBJ1-2, with 10 bases identical to TRBD1. V dropped 1 base and J dropped 6; count of bases not matched to a gene: 2. Germline V gives CDR1 KGHSH, CDR2 LQKENI. This CDR3 comprises 14 residues. The CDR3, as DNA: TGTGCCAGCTCACCACAGACAGGGGGCGATGGCTACACCTTC. Its protein is CASSPQTGGDGYTF.

The rearrangement joins TRBV4-3 to TRBJ2-5, with no clear D. Germline assignment: CDR1 LGHNA and CDR2 YSLEER. The CDR3 extends over 11 amino acids. V was cut by 5 bases and J by 5 bases, with 6 bases left in between. For the CDR3, the DNA is TGCGCCAGCAGCGTAGGGGAGACCCAGTACTTC. Protein product: CASSVGETQYF.

The rearrangement links TRBV11-3 to TRBJ2-5; 9 bases align to TRBD1. CDR1 SGHNT and CDR2 YENEEA come from the germline V gene. Trimming cost V 3 bases and J 5 bases; bases outside gene matches: 10. The CDR3 contains 16 residues. The CDR3, as DNA: TGTGCCAGCAGCTTTACAGGGACAGGGCAGGGGGAGACCCAGTACTTC. It specifies CASSFTGTGQGETQYF.

The rearrangement links TRBV19 to TRBJ1-6, with 10 bases lining up with TRBD1. CDR1 is LNHDA and CDR2 is SQIVND in the germline V gene (reference sequence). The CDR3 is made up of 17 amino acids. After removal of 3 bases from V and 10 bases from J, the junction contained 12 bases not matched to a gene. The CDR3 loop is CASSIAHAGTGESPLHF. The CDR3 DNA reads TGTGCCAGTAGTATTGCCCACGCCGGGACAGGGGAGTCACCCCTCCACTTT. Full variable domain (remainder filled in from reference TRBV19 and TRBJ1-6): DGGITQSPKYLFRKEGQNVTLSCEQNLNHDAMYWYRQDPGQGLRLIYYSQIVNDFQKGDIAEGYSVSREKKESFPLTVTSAQKNPTAFYLCASSIAHAGTGESPLHFGNGTRLTVT.

The rearrangement joins TRBV29-1 to TRBJ2-7; no clear D. Trimming removed 1 base from V and 2 bases from J, with 9 bases in between. The CDR3 covers 13 residues. CDR1 and CDR2 from the germline V gene are SQVTM and ANQGSEA. CDR3 DNA sequence: TGCAGCGTTGAAGTGCGAGGCACCTACGAGCAGTACTTC. It codes for CSVEVRGTYEQYF.

The rearrangement links TRBV6-1 to TRBJ1-6, with 8 bases identical to TRBD1. V shed 3 bases, J shed 10 bases, and the junction held 11 bases outside the gene matches. This CDR3 has 16 residues. CDR1 is MNHNS, CDR2 SASEGT, per germline. CDR3: CASSEGPGQGGSPLHF. The CDR3 DNA sequence: TGTGCCAGCAGTGAGGGTCCAGGACAGGGCGGGTCACCCCTCCACTTT.

The chain recombines TRBV7-2 with TRBJ2-4; a possible D gene is TRBD1 (6 bases). The CDR3 is 13 residues long. Trimming took off 5 bases at V and 9 bases at J, with 14 bases between the two ends. Germline CDR1 is SGHTA and CDR2 is FQGNSA. CDR3 nucleotides: TGTGCCAGCAGCCAAGGGGTAGGGGGCATTCAGTACTTC. Its protein product is CASSQGVGGIQYF.

A few counts support this clone. The chain carries TRBV9 and TRBJ2-3, with D unresolved. V was pared by 4 bases and J by 1 base, with 16 bases between. Germline V CDR1 and CDR2: SGDLS, YYNGEE. This CDR3 is 16 amino acids long. The CDR3 is CASSTRHVAGTDTQYF. In DNA form, the CDR3 reads TGTGCCAGCAGCACGAGACATGTCGCGGGCACAGATACGCAGTATTTT.